This T cell receptor (beta chain) emerged from a study of blood T cell repertoires in COVID-19. Germline V lookup: CDR1 LGHDT, CDR2 YNNKEL (reference sequence). The V end was cut by 1 base, the J end by 2 bases, with 9 bases between. This CDR3 spans 14 amino acids. Across under 25 US areas, participants ranged in age from 18 to 89 years. TCRdb's copy holds only in-frame clones and misses some; the assay was immunoSEQ multiplex PCR. The table shows around 290,000 clones, with approximately 86% occurring only once. This chain connects TRBV3-1 (or the pseudogene TRBV3-2) to TRBJ2-7, with D possibly TRBD2 on 6 matching bases. Sequenced: PBMCs or T cells enriched from blood (not recorded which). This TCR was recovered from a woman aged 18-30 years who had recovered from COVID-19. CDR3 sequence reads: CASSQGAGTYEQYF. CDR3 sequence (DNA): TGTGCCAGCAGCCAAGGGGCGGGGACCTACGAGCAGTACTTC.